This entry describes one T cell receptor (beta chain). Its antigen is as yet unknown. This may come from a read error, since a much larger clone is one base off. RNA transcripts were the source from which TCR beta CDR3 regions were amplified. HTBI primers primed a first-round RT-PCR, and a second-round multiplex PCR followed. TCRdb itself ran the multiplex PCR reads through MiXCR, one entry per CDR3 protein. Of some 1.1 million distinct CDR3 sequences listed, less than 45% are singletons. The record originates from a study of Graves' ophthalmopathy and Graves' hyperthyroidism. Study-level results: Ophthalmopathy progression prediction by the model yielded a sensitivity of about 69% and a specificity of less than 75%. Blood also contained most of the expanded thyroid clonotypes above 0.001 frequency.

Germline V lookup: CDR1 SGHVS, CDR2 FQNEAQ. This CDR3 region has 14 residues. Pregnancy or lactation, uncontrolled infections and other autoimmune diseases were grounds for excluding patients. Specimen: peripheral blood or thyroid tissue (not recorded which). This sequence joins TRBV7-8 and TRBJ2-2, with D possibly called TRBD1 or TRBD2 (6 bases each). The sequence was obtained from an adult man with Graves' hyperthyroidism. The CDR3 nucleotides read TGTGCCAGCAGCTTAGACAGGGATGGCGGGGAGCCGTTTTTT. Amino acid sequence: CASSLDRDGGEPFF.